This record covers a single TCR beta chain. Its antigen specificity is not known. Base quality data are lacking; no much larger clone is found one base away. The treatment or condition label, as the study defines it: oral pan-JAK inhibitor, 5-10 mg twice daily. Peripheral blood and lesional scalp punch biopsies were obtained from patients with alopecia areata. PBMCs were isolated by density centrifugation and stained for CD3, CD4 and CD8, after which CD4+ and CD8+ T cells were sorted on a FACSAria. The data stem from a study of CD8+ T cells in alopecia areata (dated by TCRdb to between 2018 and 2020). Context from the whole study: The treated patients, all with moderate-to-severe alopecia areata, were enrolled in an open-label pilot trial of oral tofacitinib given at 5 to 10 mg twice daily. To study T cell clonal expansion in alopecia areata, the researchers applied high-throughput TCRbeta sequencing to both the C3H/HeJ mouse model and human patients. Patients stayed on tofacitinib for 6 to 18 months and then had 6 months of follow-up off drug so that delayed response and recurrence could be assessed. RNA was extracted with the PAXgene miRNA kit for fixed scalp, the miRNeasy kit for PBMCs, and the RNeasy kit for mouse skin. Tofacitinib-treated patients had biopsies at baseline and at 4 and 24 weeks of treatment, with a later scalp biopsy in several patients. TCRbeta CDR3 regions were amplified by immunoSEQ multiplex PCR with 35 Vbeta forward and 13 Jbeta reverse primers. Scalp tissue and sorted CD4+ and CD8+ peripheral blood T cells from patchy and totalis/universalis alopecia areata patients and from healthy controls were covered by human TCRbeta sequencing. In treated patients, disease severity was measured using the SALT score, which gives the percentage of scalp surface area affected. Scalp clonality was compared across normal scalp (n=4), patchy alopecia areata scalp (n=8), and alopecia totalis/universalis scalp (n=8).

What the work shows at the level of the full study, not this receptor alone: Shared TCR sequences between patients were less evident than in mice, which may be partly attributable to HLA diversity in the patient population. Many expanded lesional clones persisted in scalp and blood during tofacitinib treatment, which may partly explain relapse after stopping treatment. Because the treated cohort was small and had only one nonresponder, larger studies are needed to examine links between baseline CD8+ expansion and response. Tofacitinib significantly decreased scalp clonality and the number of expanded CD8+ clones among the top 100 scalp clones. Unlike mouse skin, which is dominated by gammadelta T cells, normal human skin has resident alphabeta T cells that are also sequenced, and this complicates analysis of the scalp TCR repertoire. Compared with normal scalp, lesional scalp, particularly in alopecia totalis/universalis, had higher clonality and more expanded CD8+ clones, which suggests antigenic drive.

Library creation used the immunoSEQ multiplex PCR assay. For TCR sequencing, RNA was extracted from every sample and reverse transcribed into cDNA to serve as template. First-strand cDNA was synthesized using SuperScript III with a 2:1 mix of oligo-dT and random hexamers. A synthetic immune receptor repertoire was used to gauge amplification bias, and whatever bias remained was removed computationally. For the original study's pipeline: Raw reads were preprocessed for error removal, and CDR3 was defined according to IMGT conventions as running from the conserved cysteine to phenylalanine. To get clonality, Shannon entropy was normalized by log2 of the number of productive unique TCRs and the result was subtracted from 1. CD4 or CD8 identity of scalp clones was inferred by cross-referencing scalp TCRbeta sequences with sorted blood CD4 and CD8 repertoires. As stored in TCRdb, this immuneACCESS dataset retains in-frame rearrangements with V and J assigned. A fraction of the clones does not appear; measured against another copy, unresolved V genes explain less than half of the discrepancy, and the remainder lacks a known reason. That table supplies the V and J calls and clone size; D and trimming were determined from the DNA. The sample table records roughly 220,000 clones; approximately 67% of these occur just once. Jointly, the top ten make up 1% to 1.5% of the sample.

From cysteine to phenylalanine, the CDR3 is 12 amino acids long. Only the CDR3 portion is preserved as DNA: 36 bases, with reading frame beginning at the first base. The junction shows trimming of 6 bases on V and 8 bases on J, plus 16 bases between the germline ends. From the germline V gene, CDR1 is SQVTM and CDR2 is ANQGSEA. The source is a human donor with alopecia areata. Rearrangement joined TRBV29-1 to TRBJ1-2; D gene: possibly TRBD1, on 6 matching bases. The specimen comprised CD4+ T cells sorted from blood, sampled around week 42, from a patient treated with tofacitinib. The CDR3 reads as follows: CSVNTGTLGYTF. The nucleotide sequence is TGCAGCGTCAACACAGGGACTCTGGGCTACACCTTC.